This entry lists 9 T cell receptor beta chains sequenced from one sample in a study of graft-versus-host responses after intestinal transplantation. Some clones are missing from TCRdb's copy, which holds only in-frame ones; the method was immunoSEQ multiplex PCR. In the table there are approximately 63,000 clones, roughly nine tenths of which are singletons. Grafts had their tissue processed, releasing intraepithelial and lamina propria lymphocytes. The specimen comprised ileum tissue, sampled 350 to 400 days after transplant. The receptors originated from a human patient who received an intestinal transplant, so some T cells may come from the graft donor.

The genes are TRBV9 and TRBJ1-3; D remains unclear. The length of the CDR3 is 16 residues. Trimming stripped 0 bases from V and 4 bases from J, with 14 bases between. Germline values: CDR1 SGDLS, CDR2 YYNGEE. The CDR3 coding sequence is TGTGCCAGCAGCGTAGGGGGTGGGCCGGGCGGAAACACCATATATTTT. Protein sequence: CASSVGGGPGGNTIYF.

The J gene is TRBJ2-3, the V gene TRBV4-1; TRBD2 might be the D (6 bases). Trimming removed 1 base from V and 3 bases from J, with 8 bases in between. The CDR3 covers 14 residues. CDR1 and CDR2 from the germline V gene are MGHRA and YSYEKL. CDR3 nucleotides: TGCGCCAGCAGCCAAGGGGCGGGGACAGATACGCAGTATTTT. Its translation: CASSQGAGTDTQYF.

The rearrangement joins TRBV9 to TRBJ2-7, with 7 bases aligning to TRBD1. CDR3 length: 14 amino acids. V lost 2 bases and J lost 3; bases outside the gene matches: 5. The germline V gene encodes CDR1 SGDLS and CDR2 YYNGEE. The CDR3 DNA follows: TGTGCCAGCAGCGTTGCCCGGGACAGCTACGAGCAGTACTTC. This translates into CASSVARDSYEQYF.

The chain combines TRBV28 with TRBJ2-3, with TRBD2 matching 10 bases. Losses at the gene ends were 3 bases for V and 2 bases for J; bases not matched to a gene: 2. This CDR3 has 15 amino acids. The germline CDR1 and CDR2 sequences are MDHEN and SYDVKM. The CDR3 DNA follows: TGTGCCAGCAGTTTTAGCGGGGGGCCCACAGATACGCAGTATTTT. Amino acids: CASSFSGGPTDTQYF.

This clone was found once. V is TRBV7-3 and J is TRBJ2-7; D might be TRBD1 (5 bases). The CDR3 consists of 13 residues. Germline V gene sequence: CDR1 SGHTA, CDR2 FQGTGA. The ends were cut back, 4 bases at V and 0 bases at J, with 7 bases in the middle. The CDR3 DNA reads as TGTGCCAGCAGCTCTCAGGGCTCCTACGAGCAGTACTTC. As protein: CASSSQGSYEQYF.

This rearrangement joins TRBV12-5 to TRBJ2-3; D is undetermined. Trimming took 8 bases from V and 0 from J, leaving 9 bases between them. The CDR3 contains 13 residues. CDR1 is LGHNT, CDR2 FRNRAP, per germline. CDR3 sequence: CASCARSTDTQYF. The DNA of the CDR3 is TGTGCTAGTTGTGCGCGTAGCACAGATACGCAGTATTTT.

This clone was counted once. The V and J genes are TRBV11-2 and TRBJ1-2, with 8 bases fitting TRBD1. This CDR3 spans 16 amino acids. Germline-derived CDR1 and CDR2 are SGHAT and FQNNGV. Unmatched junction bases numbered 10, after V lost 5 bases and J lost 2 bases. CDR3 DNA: TGTGCCAGCAGCGTCTCGGGGACAGGTTTGAACTATGGCTACACCTTC. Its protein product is CASSVSGTGLNYGYTF.

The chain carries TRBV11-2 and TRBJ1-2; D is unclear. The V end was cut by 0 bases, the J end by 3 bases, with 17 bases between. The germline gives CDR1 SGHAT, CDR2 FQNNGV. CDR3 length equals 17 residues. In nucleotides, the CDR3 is TGTGCCAGCAGCTTAGATCGGCTTAAGACTCGGGACTATGGCTACACCTTC. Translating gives CASSLDRLKTRDYGYTF.

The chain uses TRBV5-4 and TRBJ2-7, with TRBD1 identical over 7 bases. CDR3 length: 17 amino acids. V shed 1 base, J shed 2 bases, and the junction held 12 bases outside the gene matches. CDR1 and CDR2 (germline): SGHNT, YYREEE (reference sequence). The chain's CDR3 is CASSLKSGTVVPYEQYF. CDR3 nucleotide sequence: TGTGCCAGCAGCTTGAAGTCCGGGACAGTGGTACCCTACGAGCAGTACTTC. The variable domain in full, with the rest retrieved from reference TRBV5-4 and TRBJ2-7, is ETGVTQSPTHLIKTRGQQVTLRCSSQSGHNTVSWYQQALGQGPQFIFQYYREEENGRGNFPPRFSGLQFPNYSSELNVNALELDDSALYLCASSLKSGTVVPYEQYFGPGTRLTVT.